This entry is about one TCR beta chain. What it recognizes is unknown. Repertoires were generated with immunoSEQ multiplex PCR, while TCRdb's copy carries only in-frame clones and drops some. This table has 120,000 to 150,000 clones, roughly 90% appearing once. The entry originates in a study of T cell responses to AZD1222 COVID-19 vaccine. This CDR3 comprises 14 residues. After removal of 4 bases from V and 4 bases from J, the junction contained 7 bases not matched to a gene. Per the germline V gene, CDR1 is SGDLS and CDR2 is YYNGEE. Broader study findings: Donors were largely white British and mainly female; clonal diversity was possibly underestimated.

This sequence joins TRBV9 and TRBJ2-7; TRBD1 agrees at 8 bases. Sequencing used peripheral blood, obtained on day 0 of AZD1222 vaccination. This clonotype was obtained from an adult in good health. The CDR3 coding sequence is TGTGCCAGCAGCCCGGGGGACAGGAGTTACGAGCAGTACTTC. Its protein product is CASSPGDRSYEQYF.